This is a list of T cell receptor beta chains from one sample in a study of OX40 agonist ivuxolimab in advanced cancers. Clones were read by immunoSEQ multiplex PCR, and TCRdb kept only the in-frame ones, dropping some. In the table there are tens of thousands of clones, 65% to 85% of which are singletons. The material was CD4+ or CD8+ T cells sorted from blood, obtained in a trial of the OX40 agonist ivuxolimab. Every receptor here comes from an adult with an advanced solid tumor such as melanoma, head and neck, liver or kidney cancer. Each CDR3 is given with its conserved first and last residue. The D gene is left open where the match is weak. Size is omitted from some rows. Given values are once, few, many or a class for expanded clones.

J: TRBJ2-7; D: TRBD1; size: -; V: TRBV9; CDR3: CAGSGQGLAEQYF; DNA: TGTGCCGGCAGCGGACAGGGCCTCGCCGAGCAGTACTTC
J: TRBJ2-1; D: -; size: few; V: TRBV20-1; CDR3: CSARGNGEQFF; DNA: TGCAGTGCTAGGGGCAATGGGGAGCAGTTCTTC
J: TRBJ1-4; D: TRBD1; size: -; V: TRBV5-1; CDR3: CASSLGTGLDEKLFF; DNA: TGCGCCAGCAGCTTGGGGACAGGGCTTGATGAAAAACTGTTTTTT
J: TRBJ2-5; D: -; size: -; V: TRBV27; CDR3: CASSYVGSVQETQYF; DNA: TGTGCCAGCAGTTACGTCGGGAGTGTACAAGAGACCCAGTACTTC
J: TRBJ2-1; D: -; size: -; V: TRBV9; CDR3: CASTPRGASGEPNEQFF; DNA: TGTGCCAGCACCCCCAGGGGGGCTAGCGGAGAACCCAATGAGCAGTTCTTC
J: TRBJ2-7; D: -; size: -; V: TRBV5-1; CDR3: CASSLDRVYEQYF; DNA: TGCGCCAGCAGCTTGGACAGGGTGTACGAGCAGTACTTC
J: TRBJ1-1; D: -; size: -; V: TRBV7-8; CDR3: CASSWGEIYTEAFF; DNA: TGTGCCAGCAGCTGGGGGGAGATTTACACTGAAGCTTTCTTT
J: TRBJ1-5; D: TRBD1; size: many; V: TRBV9; CDR3: CASSVAGGTPQHF; DNA: TGTGCCAGCAGCGTAGCAGGGGGCACCCCCCAGCATTTT
J: TRBJ1-6; D: -; size: -; V: TRBV28; CDR3: CASTLEGALGETLHF; DNA: TGTGCCAGCACTTTAGAGGGAGCCCTCGGCGAAACCCTCCACTTT
J: TRBJ1-3; D: TRBD1; size: few; V: TRBV19; CDR3: CASSEGAQGNTIYF; DNA: TGTGCCAGTTCTGAGGGGGCGCAAGGAAACACCATATATTTT
J: TRBJ2-1; D: -; size: -; V: TRBV19; CDR3: CASMGLTGGGNEQFF; DNA: TGTGCCAGTATGGGATTGACGGGGGGCGGAAATGAGCAGTTCTTC
J: TRBJ1-1; D: TRBD1; size: once; V: TRBV7-3; CDR3: CASSRGQANTEAFF; DNA: TGTGCCAGCAGCCGAGGACAGGCGAACACTGAAGCTTTCTTT
J: TRBJ1-2; D: TRBD1; size: -; V: TRBV28; CDR3: CATLPTGIYYGYTF; DNA: TGTGCCACACTCCCGACAGGGATCTACTATGGCTACACCTTC
J: TRBJ1-5; D: TRBD1; size: once; V: TRBV7-2; CDR3: CASSLAPSTGIRQPQHF; DNA: TGTGCCAGCAGCTTAGCTCCTTCGACAGGGATTCGGCAGCCCCAGCATTTT
J: TRBJ2-7; D: -; size: -; V: TRBV5-6; CDR3: CASSSYSETYEQYF; DNA: TGTGCCAGCAGCTCTTACAGTGAAACCTACGAGCAGTACTTC
J: TRBJ2-7; D: -; size: -; V: TRBV6-5; CDR3: CASSYSPTGSSYEQYF; DNA: TGTGCCAGCAGTTACTCGCCCACTGGAAGCTCCTACGAGCAGTACTTC
J: TRBJ1-1; D: -; size: -; V: TRBV11-2; CDR3: CASSLGQMNTEAFF; DNA: TGTGCCAGCAGCTTAGGACAGATGAACACTGAAGCTTTCTTT
J: TRBJ1-3; D: -; size: -; V: TRBV7-2; CDR3: CASSRPSSGNTIYF; DNA: TGTGCCAGCAGCCGGCCAAGCTCTGGAAACACCATATATTTT
J: TRBJ1-1; D: -; size: few; V: TRBV19; CDR3: CASSMGRGTEAFF; DNA: TGTGCCAGTAGTATGGGAAGGGGGACTGAAGCTTTCTTT
J: TRBJ2-3; D: -; size: -; V: TRBV5-1; CDR3: CASSSFFGRADTQYF; DNA: TGCGCCAGCAGCTCCTTCTTCGGGAGAGCAGATACGCAGTATTTT
J: TRBJ1-5; D: -; size: -; V: TRBV18; CDR3: CASSPGSQQPQHF; DNA: TGTGCCAGCTCACCAGGGTCCCAGCAGCCCCAGCATTTT
J: TRBJ1-1; D: TRBD1; size: few; V: TRBV30; CDR3: CAWSLTGGRTEAFF; DNA: TGTGCCTGGAGTTTGACAGGGGGCCGGACTGAAGCTTTCTTT
J: TRBJ1-1; D: -; size: -; V: TRBV5-1; CDR3: CASSLEGTEAFF; DNA: TGCGCCAGCAGCTTGGAGGGTACTGAAGCTTTCTTT
J: TRBJ2-1; D: TRBD2; size: once; V: TRBV4-2; CDR3: CASSPSSGRGNEQFF; DNA: TGTGCCAGCAGCCCCTCTAGCGGGAGGGGAAATGAGCAGTTCTTC
J: TRBJ2-7; D: -; size: -; V: TRBV7-2; CDR3: CASSLGLLDEQYF; DNA: TGTGCCAGCAGCTTAGGATTATTGGACGAGCAGTACTTC
J: TRBJ1-5; D: -; size: -; V: TRBV12-5; CDR3: CASGPDGVLGNQPQHF; DNA: TGTGCTAGTGGCCCAGACGGCGTTCTGGGCAATCAGCCCCAGCATTTT
J: TRBJ1-2; D: -; size: -; V: TRBV29-1; CDR3: CSVEPDSDGYTF; DNA: TGCAGCGTTGAGCCGGACAGCGATGGCTACACCTTC
J: TRBJ1-3; D: -; size: many; V: TRBV15; CDR3: CATSVEGNTIYF; DNA: TGTGCCACCAGTGTCGAGGGAAACACCATATATTTT
J: TRBJ2-1; D: TRBD2; size: -; V: TRBV9; CDR3: CASSRWRGERNEQFF; DNA: TGTGCCAGCAGCCGTTGGCGGGGGGAACGCAATGAGCAGTTCTTC
J: TRBJ1-3; D: -; size: -; V: TRBV6-5; CDR3: CASLKGHTIYF; DNA: TGTGCCAGCCTCAAGGGGCACACCATATATTTT
J: TRBJ1-6; D: -; size: -; V: TRBV18; CDR3: CASSLVEEPPLHF; DNA: TGTGCCAGCTCACTGGTGGAGGAGCCACCCCTCCACTTT
J: TRBJ1-1; D: -; size: -; V: TRBV27; CDR3: CASSLPSTGRGEAFF; DNA: TGTGCCAGCAGTTTACCCTCGACCGGACGGGGTGAAGCTTTCTTT
J: TRBJ1-2; D: -; size: -; V: TRBV7-6; CDR3: CASSHRAGQLTNYGYTF; DNA: TGTGCCAGCAGCCACCGCGCCGGGCAGTTAACTAACTATGGCTACACCTTC
J: TRBJ2-5; D: -; size: -; V: TRBV6-5; CDR3: CASRVGGGGETQYF; DNA: TGTGCCAGCAGGGTTGGGGGAGGGGGGGAGACCCAGTACTTC
J: TRBJ2-1; D: TRBD2; size: -; V: TRBV13; CDR3: CASSEPVGLALHNEQFF; DNA: TGTGCCAGCAGCGAACCAGTGGGACTAGCCCTCCACAATGAGCAGTTCTTC
J: TRBJ1-1; D: -; size: -; V: TRBV6-5; CDR3: CASRTGIYMNTEAFF; DNA: TGTGCCAGCAGGACAGGCATCTATATGAACACTGAAGCTTTCTTT